This passage covers 29 T cell receptor beta chains from one sample sequenced in a study of graft-versus-host responses after intestinal transplantation. Their antigen targets remain unknown. Data came from immunoSEQ multiplex PCR; TCRdb stores just in-frame clones and leaves some out. The top ten hold roughly 0.36% of the sample, which has around 87,000 clones, roughly 92% seen once. Here the sequenced sample was unstimulated CD8+ T cells sorted from spleen or lymph node cells, taken before transplant. The receptors were gathered from a human donor who was the organ donor for an intestinal transplant.

This clone was counted a few times. The rearrangement joins TRBV6-4 to TRBJ1-2; D unresolved. The CDR3 has 16 amino acids. Trimming removed 3 bases from V and 7 bases from J, with 21 bases in between. Germline V gene sequence: CDR1 MRHNA, CDR2 SNTAGT. The CDR3 DNA reads as TGTGCCAGCAGTGATTTTGTGGATACACATAGAGGTGGCTACACCTTC. Protein: CASSDFVDTHRGGYTF.

The V call is TRBV7-9, the J call TRBJ2-7, with TRBD1 as a possible D gene (6 bases). This CDR3 is built from 14 residues. Looked up from germline, CDR1 is SEHNR and CDR2 is FQNEAQ (reference sequence). The V and J ends lost 4 bases and 1 base respectively, with 11 bases between them. For the CDR3, the DNA is TGTGCCAGCAGCTCCTCGACAGGTTCCTACGAGCAGTACTTC. This translates into CASSSSTGSYEQYF.

The rearrangement links TRBV28 to TRBJ2-7; D possibly corresponds to TRBD1 (6 bases). CDR1 and CDR2 (germline): MDHEN, SYDVKM. This CDR3 is built from 13 residues. Trimming shortened V by 3 bases and J by 2 bases, and 8 bases separated the two germline ends. This chain's CDR3 is CASSFRGTYEQYF. As DNA, the CDR3 is TGTGCCAGCAGTTTTAGGGGGACCTACGAGCAGTACTTC.

This clone was observed a handful of times. The chain joins TRBV5-4 to TRBJ1-1; no firm D call. The CDR3 length is 12 residues. V lost 4 bases and J 5 bases, leaving 9 bases between the germline ends. CDR1 and CDR2 (germline): SGHNT, YYREEE (reference sequence). CDR3 DNA: TGTGCCAGCAGCGGAATCGGGACTGAAGCTTTCTTT. Its translation is CASSGIGTEAFF.

The chain employs TRBV7-3 and TRBJ2-5, with TRBD2 matching over 8 bases. Germline V lookup: CDR1 SGHTA, CDR2 FQGTGA. The CDR3 runs 18 residues. V was pared by 5 bases and J by 4 bases, with 18 bases of the junction left unmatched. The CDR3 sequence is CASSPGYGASGPRETQYF. CDR3 in DNA: TGTGCCAGCAGCCCGGGCTACGGGGCTAGCGGGCCCAGAGAGACCCAGTACTTC.

The genes are TRBV4-2 and TRBJ1-1, with no clear D. This CDR3 spans 15 amino acids. The V end lost 0 bases, the J end lost 2 bases, and 10 bases lay between the germline ends. Germline CDR1 is LGHNA and CDR2 is YNFKEQ. The CDR3 sequence: CASSQDEWSNTEAFF. The DNA for the CDR3 is TGTGCCAGCAGCCAAGATGAATGGAGTAACACTGAAGCTTTCTTT.

For the CDR3, the DNA is TGTGCCAGCAGCGATGGACTAACCAATGAGCAGTTCTTC. Translation gives CASSDGLTNEQFF. This sequence joins TRBV9 and TRBJ2-1; D may be TRBD2 (6 bases). V lost 3 bases, J lost 6 bases, and 10 bases lay in between. Germline V lookup: CDR1 SGDLS, CDR2 YYNGEE. The CDR3 runs 13 residues.

The V and J genes are TRBV7-6 and TRBJ2-5; D is perhaps TRBD2 (5 bases). V was shortened by 1 base and J by 2 bases, with 11 bases between the two germline ends. Germline-derived CDR1 and CDR2 are SGHVS and FNYEAQ. The CDR3 totals 15 residues. CDR3 sequence: CASSLGSGWQETQYF. CDR3 coding DNA: TGTGCCAGCAGCTTAGGGTCGGGGTGGCAAGAGACCCAGTACTTC.

The J gene is TRBJ2-1, the V gene TRBV5-4; 10 bases are a match to TRBD1. Germline CDR1 is SGHNT and CDR2 is YYREEE (reference sequence). V was clipped by 5 bases and J by 0 bases; unmatched bases: 14. This CDR3 region has 19 residues. The CDR3 region has the DNA TGTGCCAGCAGGTTACGCGGGACAGGGGTCGAATCCTCCTACAATGAGCAGTTCTTC. Protein product: CASRLRGTGVESSYNEQFF.

The chain uses TRBV4-1 and TRBJ2-7; tentative D call: TRBD2 (6 bases). V shed 3 bases and J shed 2 bases, with 11 bases lying between them. This CDR3 is 14 amino acids long. Germline V lookup: CDR1 MGHRA, CDR2 YSYEKL. The CDR3 loop reads CASSQGLETYEQYF. CDR3 coding DNA: TGCGCCAGCAGCCAGGGACTTGAGACCTACGAGCAGTACTTC.

This clone was counted once. V is TRBV4-3 and J is TRBJ2-3; D might be TRBD2 (7 bases). This CDR3 region has 15 residues. V was clipped by 0 bases and J by 5 bases, with 12 bases between them. Germline assignment: CDR1 LGHNA and CDR2 YSLEER. CDR3 protein: CASSQDGGPGDTQYF. As DNA, the CDR3 is TGCGCCAGCAGCCAAGACGGGGGGCCGGGAGATACGCAGTATTTT.

The gene calls are TRBV7-9 and TRBJ2-1; D remains unclear. This CDR3 is built from 13 residues. The ends were cut back, 5 bases at V and 8 bases at J, with 13 bases in the middle. Per germline, CDR1 SEHNR and CDR2 FQNEAQ (reference sequence). Here the CDR3 reads CASSVRGTDEQFF. Here the CDR3 DNA reads TGTGCCAGCAGCGTTAGAGGTACGGATGAGCAGTTCTTC.

A note on this clone: At one boundary the junction diverges from the germline segment, which might be a read error. In the same sample, other DNA sequences code for this CDR3. V is TRBV6-5 and J is TRBJ2-2, with 8 nucleotides matching TRBD1. The germline gives CDR1 MNHEY, CDR2 SVGAGI. The CDR3 sequence is 14 residues long. In DNA form, the CDR3 reads TGTGCCAGCGGTACAGGGGGAGACACCGGGGAGCTGTTCTTT. This gives the protein CASGTGGDTGELFF.

This chain links TRBV7-2 with TRBJ1-4; D gene ambiguous. CDR3 length: 17 amino acids. Trimming stripped 3 bases from V and 5 bases from J, with 19 bases between. Germline CDR1 is SGHTA and CDR2 is FQGNSA. Here the CDR3 reads CASSLGDRGAWNEKLFF. CDR3 coding DNA: TGTGCCAGCAGCTTGGGTGATCGTGGAGCGTGGAATGAAAAACTGTTTTTT.

V is TRBV5-1 and J is TRBJ1-1; 7 bases match TRBD1. This CDR3 comprises 12 residues. Germline V CDR1 and CDR2: SGHRS, YFSETQ. Losses at the gene ends were 1 base for V and 7 bases for J; bases not matched to a gene: 1. CDR3 sequence: CASSLTGVEAFF. CDR3 bases: TGCGCCAGCAGCTTGACAGGGGTTGAAGCTTTCTTT.

The chain couples TRBV2 to TRBJ1-5, with 9 bases identical to TRBD1. Germline loops: CDR1 SNHLY, CDR2 FYNNEI. Trimming at V came to 6 bases and at J to 5 bases, leaving 2 bases not matched to a gene. The CDR3 sequence is 13 residues long. CDR3 coding DNA: TGTGCCAGCAGGACAGGGGGGCATCAGCCCCAGCATTTT. Translating it yields CASRTGGHQPQHF.

This chain uses TRBV6-5 with TRBJ2-3; 8 nucleotides agree with TRBD2. The V and J ends lost 6 bases and 5 bases, in that order; junction bases with no gene match: 7. This CDR3 contains 14 residues. CDR1 and CDR2 from the germline V gene are MNHEY and SVGAGI. The CDR3 DNA sequence: TGTGCCAGCAGCAACGGGGGGGAATTAGATACGCAGTATTTT. It encodes CASSNGGELDTQYF.

This chain joins TRBV7-3 and TRBJ2-7, with 7 bases that match TRBD1. This CDR3 contains 13 residues. Trimming removed 5 bases from V and 5 bases from J; junction bases left unmatched: 6. From germline, CDR1 is SGHTA and CDR2 FQGTGA. Here the CDR3 DNA reads TGTGCCAGCAGCGCCGGGACAGTTAACGAGCAGTACTTC. Amino acid sequence: CASSAGTVNEQYF. Together with reference TRBV7-3 and TRBJ2-7, the CDR3 gives the full variable domain: GAGVSQTPSNKVTEKGKYVELRCDPISGHTALYWYRQSLGQGPEFLIYFQGTGAADDSGLPNDRFFAVRPEGSVSTLKIQRTERGDSAVYLCASSAGTVNEQYFGPGTRLTVT.

The V call is TRBV16, the J call TRBJ2-1, with D possibly being TRBD2 (5 bases). V dropped 1 base and J dropped 6 bases, with 10 bases sitting between them. CDR1 and CDR2 (germline): KGHSY, FQNENV. CDR3 length: 14 residues. CDR3 protein: CASSQWTGSNEQFF. The CDR3 DNA sequence: TGTGCCAGCAGCCAATGGACTGGGAGCAATGAGCAGTTCTTC.

V and J are TRBV6-6 and TRBJ2-7; TRBD2 matches 9 bases. V was pared by 6 bases and J by 4 bases, with 10 bases of the junction left unmatched. The CDR3 covers 15 residues. CDR1 and CDR2 from the germline V gene are MNHNY and SVGAGI (reference sequence). CDR3 bases: TGTGCCAGCAGCAAAGCGGGGGGTCCAACGTACGAGCAGTACTTC. Its translation is CASSKAGGPTYEQYF.

DNA of the CDR3: TGCGCCAGCGGTTGGGCAGTTAACACTGAAGCTTTCTTT. The encoded protein is CASGWAVNTEAFF. V and J are TRBV4-3 and TRBJ1-1; D is unresolved. With 8 bases removed from V and 2 bases from J, the gap between germline ends came to 12 bases. Germline loops: CDR1 LGHNA, CDR2 YSLEER. This CDR3 spans 13 amino acids.

The chain uses TRBV6-1 and TRBJ1-4; possible D gene TRBD1, 5 bases. The germline V gene has CDR1 MNHNS and CDR2 SASEGT. This CDR3 comprises 12 residues. V lost 8 bases and J 4 bases, leaving 8 bases between the germline ends. CDR3 in DNA: TGTGCCAGCGCGGGGGTTAATGAAAAACTGTTTTTT. Its translation: CASAGVNEKLFF.

The J gene is TRBJ2-7, the V gene TRBV19, with 10 bases identical to TRBD1. The CDR3 length is 14 residues. After removal of 7 bases from V and 2 bases from J, the junction contained 5 bases not matched to a gene. Germline-derived CDR1 and CDR2 are LNHDA and SQIVND (reference sequence). CDR3: CASTPTGGPYEQYF. The CDR3 DNA is TGTGCCAGTACCCCGACAGGGGGCCCCTACGAGCAGTACTTC.

This clone has a handful of counts. The chain employs TRBV20-1 and TRBJ2-1, with 8 positions matching TRBD2. Germline V gene sequence: CDR1 DFQATT, CDR2 SNEGSKA (reference sequence). CDR3 length: 10 amino acids. The ends lost 5 bases at V and 14 bases at J; junction bases unmatched: 5. The CDR3 reads CSARGGREFF. The CDR3 nucleotides read TGCAGTGCTCGGGGGGGCCGGGAGTTCTTC.

J is TRBJ1-3 and V is TRBV5-4; weak D call: TRBD1 (5 bases). This CDR3 contains 14 residues. Per the germline V gene, CDR1 is SGHNT and CDR2 is YYREEE (reference sequence). Trimming removed 4 bases at V and 2 bases at J, with 10 bases between. CDR3: CASSPGGAGNTIYF. The CDR3, as DNA: TGTGCCAGCAGCCCCGGGGGGGCTGGAAACACCATATATTTT.

This chain uses TRBV7-9 with TRBJ2-7, with D possibly TRBD1 on 6 matching bases. Per the germline V gene, CDR1 is SEHNR and CDR2 is FQNEAQ (reference sequence). Deletions cut 5 bases from V and 3 bases from J, with 17 bases between. The CDR3 extends over 15 amino acids. CDR3: CASSPLQGPGYEQYF. DNA of the CDR3: TGTGCCAGCAGCCCTCTTCAGGGGCCAGGCTACGAGCAGTACTTC. Supplemented by reference TRBV7-9 and TRBJ2-7, the full variable domain reads DTGVSQNPRHKITKRGQNVTFRCDPISEHNRLYWYRQTLGQGPEFLTYFQNEAQLEKSRLLSDRFSAERPKGSFSTLEIQRTEQGDSAMYLCASSPLQGPGYEQYFGPGTRLTVT.

This clone was counted a single time. The chain links TRBV5-4 to TRBJ1-1; 9 nucleotides line up with TRBD1. Germline lookup yields CDR1 SGHNT and CDR2 YYREEE (reference sequence). J was trimmed by 5 bases and V by 4 bases; bases with no gene match: 6. The CDR3 is 14 amino acids. The CDR3 sequence is CASSAGTGRTEAFF. In DNA, the CDR3 is TGTGCCAGCAGCGCCGGGACAGGGAGAACTGAAGCTTTCTTT.

V and J are TRBV2 and TRBJ2-7, with 9 bases identical to TRBD2. The germline CDR1 and CDR2 sequences are SNHLY and FYNNEI. V dropped 1 base and J dropped 0; count of bases not matched to a gene: 10. The CDR3 is made up of 18 amino acids. The CDR3, as DNA: TGTGCCAGCAGTGAAGGGGCTAGCGGGGCCCTCCCCTCCTACGAGCAGTACTTC. Residues: CASSEGASGALPSYEQYF.

This clone was recorded a few times. The chain has TRBV19 and TRBJ1-1; TRBD1 agrees at 7 bases. Germline CDR1 and CDR2: LNHDA and SQIVND (reference sequence). The CDR3 has 13 residues. With 6 bases clipped from V and 8 bases from J, the junction kept 9 bases outside the gene matches. Here the CDR3 DNA reads TGTGCCAGTAGAACTACAGGGGAACGAGAAGCTTTCTTT. Its protein is CASRTTGEREAFF.